This is a list of T cell receptor beta chains from one sample in a study of yellow fever vaccine responses in identical twins. MiXCR was run by TCRdb on the RT-PCR reads, yielding one entry per CDR3 protein. The sample yields about 19,000 distinct CDR3 sequences, approximately 70% seen once. This specimen consisted of T cells from blood (PBMCs), unsorted or a sorted subset (not recorded which), obtained before or after yellow fever vaccination (not recorded which). The receptors stem from a woman younger than 35 who received the yellow fever vaccine. The CDR3 runs from the conserved cysteine through the conserved F or W. A D gene is named only where the DNA matches it firmly. Expanded clones are given a class, and other clones once, few, many or no size at all.

v_call	clone_size	d_call	j_call	cdr3_nt	cdr3_aa
TRBV20-1	few	NA	TRBJ1-1	TGCAGTGCTAGAGATTACAGAGGGACTGAAGCTTTCTTT	CSARDYRGTEAFF
TRBV29-1	NA	NA	TRBJ2-5	TGCAGCGTTGAAGGGGGGCAAGAGACCCAGTACTTC	CSVEGGQETQYF
TRBV4-1	NA	NA	TRBJ2-5	TGCGCCAGCAGCCCAATCGGGCAGCAGCTCCAAGAGACCCAGTACTTC	CASSPIGQQLQETQYF
TRBV6-1	NA	NA	TRBJ2-2	TGTGCCAGCAGGCGGGGTGGGGCCATGAACACCGGGGAGCTGTTTTTT	CASRRGGAMNTGELFF
TRBV6-1	few	NA	TRBJ1-1	TGTGCCAGCAGAAGCTTTAAGGGGCAGTTCACTGAAGCTTTCTTT	CASRSFKGQFTEAFF
TRBV13	NA	TRBD1	TRBJ2-7	TGTGCCAGTCTCCGGGACAGGGACCCCTACGAGCAGTACTTC	CASLRDRDPYEQYF
TRBV4-1	NA	NA	TRBJ2-5	TGCGCCAGCAGCCAAGATCCTAGTACTAAGACCCAGTACTTC	CASSQDPSTKTQYF
TRBV5-1	once	TRBD2	TRBJ2-1	TGCGCCAGCAGCTTGGGACTAGCGGAACCAAACTACAATGAGCAGTTCTTC	CASSLGLAEPNYNEQFF
TRBV19	NA	NA	TRBJ2-1	TGTGCCAGTAGTTACCGGGACTCAAGGATCTCCTACAATGAGCAGTTCTTC	CASSYRDSRISYNEQFF
TRBV15	NA	NA	TRBJ1-5	TGTGCCACCAGCAGAGACGTTCCCTCTTCGTCGCATCAGCCCCAGCATTTT	CATSRDVPSSSHQPQHF
TRBV29-1	few	TRBD1	TRBJ1-1	TGCAGCGTTCCCGGGACAGGGAACACTGAAGCTTTCTTT	CSVPGTGNTEAFF
TRBV6-1	NA	NA	TRBJ2-6	TGTGCCAGCAGCAAAGGTCCTGGGGCCAACGTCCTGACTTTC	CASSKGPGANVLTF
TRBV15	NA	NA	TRBJ1-4	TGTGCCACCAGCAGAGTAGGCCTACTAAATGAAAAACTGTTTTTT	CATSRVGLLNEKLFF
TRBV6-5	NA	NA	TRBJ1-2	TGTGCCAGCTTTCGAGGATACTACACCTTC	CASFRGYYTF
TRBV5-5	few	NA	TRBJ1-6	TGTGCCAGCAGCGAAGAATTCAATTCACCCCTCCACTTT	CASSEEFNSPLHF
TRBV21-1	NA	NA	TRBJ2-5	TGTGCCACCTCGTTCGAGAGACAGGGCGTATTC	CATSFERQGVF
TRBV11-1	few	TRBD2	TRBJ2-5	TGTGCCAGCAGCGATAGCGGGGGTGAGACCCAGTACTTC	CASSDSGGETQYF
TRBV12-2	NA	NA	TRBJ2-7	TGTGCAAGTCGCTTAGGCGTAGGGCCTGGTCAGCAGTACTTC	CASRLGVGPGQQYF
TRBV9	once	TRBD2	TRBJ2-1	TGTGCCAGCAGCGTAGCAGACGGGGGGTTTCCTTACAATGAGCAGTTCTTC	CASSVADGGFPYNEQFF
TRBV12-3/TRBV12-4	NA	NA	TRBJ2-7	TGTGCCAGCAGTTTAGTTATGCGTTACGAGCAGTACTTC	CASSLVMRYEQYF
TRBV12-3/TRBV12-4	NA	TRBD1	TRBJ1-5	TGTGCCAGCAGTCAGACACAGGGGGCGAACAATCAGCCCCAGCATTTT	CASSQTQGANNQPQHF
TRBV18	few	NA	TRBJ1-2	TGTGCCAGCTCACCACAAGCTAACTATGGCTACACCTTC	CASSPQANYGYTF
TRBV4-1	NA	NA	TRBJ1-1	TGCGCCAGCAGCCAAATCACCGGGCCGGACACTGAAGCTTTCTTT	CASSQITGPDTEAFF
TRBV3-1	NA	NA	TRBJ1-5	TGTGCCAGCAGTCGGTTTCAGGGGAATCAGCCCCAGCATTTT	CASSRFQGNQPQHF
TRBV10-3	NA	NA	TRBJ2-7	TGTGCCATCAGTGATGGTGGACAGAAGTACTACGAGCAGTACTTC	CAISDGGQKYYEQYF
TRBV18	NA	NA	TRBJ1-4	TGTGCCAGCTCACCCGGGACACAGATCGGTGGGCATGAAAAACTGTTTTTT	CASSPGTQIGGHEKLFF
TRBV29-1	NA	NA	TRBJ2-7	TGCAGCGTTCGCGGGACTGGATTTTACGAGCAGTACTTC	CSVRGTGFYEQYF
TRBV12-3/TRBV12-4	once	NA	TRBJ2-1	TGTGCCAGCAGTTGGGTCGGTGAGCAGTTCTTC	CASSWVGEQFF
TRBV18	few	NA	TRBJ2-3	TGTGCCAGCTCACCGGACAAAGGAGATACGCAGTATTTT	CASSPDKGDTQYF
TRBV11-3	few	NA	TRBJ2-1	TGTGCCAGCAGCTTAGCCGGGACGGTAACCTACAATGAGCAGTTCTTC	CASSLAGTVTYNEQFF
TRBV28	NA	NA	TRBJ2-5	TGTGCCAGCAGTCCCTCTGGTTGGAGTTCGAAAGAGACCCAGTACTTC	CASSPSGWSSKETQYF
TRBV4-1	once	TRBD2	TRBJ2-3	TGCGCCAGCAGCCACTCTGTAGCGGGAGAAGATACGCAGTATTTT	CASSHSVAGEDTQYF
TRBV11-3	few	NA	TRBJ2-3	TGTGCCAGCAGCACCTACAGGACAGATACGCAGTATTTT	CASSTYRTDTQYF
TRBV9	NA	NA	TRBJ1-1	TGTGCCAGCAGCTCGAGGACAGATATGAACACTGAAGCTTTCTTT	CASSSRTDMNTEAFF
TRBV11-2	NA	TRBD1	TRBJ2-5	TGTGCCAGCAGCTTAGGGGACAGAAAAGAGACCCAGTACTTC	CASSLGDRKETQYF
TRBV6-1	NA	TRBD1	TRBJ2-7	TGTGCCAGCAGTCCCGGGACAGGTCCCTACGAGCAGTACTTC	CASSPGTGPYEQYF
TRBV11-1	once	TRBD2	TRBJ2-1	TGTGCCAGCAGCTCTCTCCGGACTAGCGGCAACAATGAGCAGTTCTTC	CASSSLRTSGNNEQFF